This is a list of T cell receptor beta chains from one sample in a study of blood T cell repertoires in COVID-19. This table comes from immunoSEQ multiplex PCR, and its TCRdb copy is limited to in-frame clones, with some not included. The sample contains around 220,000 clones, 84% of which appear only once. Sequenced input: PBMCs or T cells enriched from blood (not recorded which). All receptors come from a woman between 40 and 50 years old who had recovered from COVID-19. Both conserved end residues are part of each CDR3. The D gene is left open where the match is weak. A row's size may be missing; if present it is once, few, many or a size class.

V: TRBV5-1; D: TRBD2; size: -; J: TRBJ2-2; CDR3: CASSLRLAENTGELFF; DNA: TGCGCCAGCAGCTTGAGACTAGCGGAAAACACCGGGGAGCTGTTTTTT
V: TRBV5-6; D: TRBD2; size: -; J: TRBJ2-1; CDR3: CASSFRASGIFNEQFF; DNA: TGTGCCAGCAGCTTTAGGGCTAGCGGGATATTCAATGAGCAGTTCTTC
V: TRBV7-2; D: -; size: -; J: TRBJ2-3; CDR3: CASSFKAARTDTQYF; DNA: TGTGCCAGCAGCTTCAAAGCGGCCCGCACAGATACGCAGTATTTT
V: TRBV5-4; D: TRBD2; size: -; J: TRBJ2-1; CDR3: CASSLGLALGEQFF; DNA: TGTGCCAGCAGCCTGGGACTAGCGCTCGGGGAGCAGTTCTTC
V: TRBV6-1; D: -; size: -; J: TRBJ1-1; CDR3: CASSDFHKNTEAFF; DNA: TGTGCCAGCAGTGATTTTCACAAGAACACTGAAGCTTTCTTT
V: TRBV6-6; D: -; size: -; J: TRBJ1-5; CDR3: CASSYGGGSGQPQHF; DNA: TGTGCCAGCAGTTACGGGGGGGGTTCGGGTCAGCCCCAGCATTTT
V: TRBV9; D: -; size: -; J: TRBJ1-3; CDR3: CASSRLQDSGNTIYF; DNA: TGTGCCAGCAGTCGTCTCCAGGATTCTGGAAACACCATATATTTT
V: TRBV19; D: -; size: -; J: TRBJ2-1; CDR3: CASSVWGQDNYNEQFF; DNA: TGTGCCAGTAGTGTATGGGGACAAGATAATTACAATGAGCAGTTCTTC
V: TRBV4-1; D: TRBD2; size: -; J: TRBJ2-1; CDR3: CASSQDPRAAGSYNEQFF; DNA: TGCGCCAGCAGCCAAGACCCTCGAGCAGCGGGATCCTACAATGAGCAGTTCTTC
V: TRBV4-1; D: -; size: -; J: TRBJ1-2; CDR3: CASSQDQAVGYTF; DNA: TGCGCCAGCAGCCAAGATCAGGCAGTTGGCTACACCTTC
V: TRBV19; D: TRBD2; size: -; J: TRBJ2-2; CDR3: CASIPSGRAAGELFF; DNA: TGTGCCAGTATTCCTAGCGGGAGGGCCGCCGGGGAGCTGTTTTTT
V: TRBV7-9; D: TRBD1; size: once; J: TRBJ1-3; CDR3: CASSLGQVGPGNTIYF; DNA: TGTGCCAGCAGCTTGGGACAGGTCGGGCCTGGAAACACCATATATTTT
V: TRBV5-1; D: TRBD1; size: -; J: TRBJ2-2; CDR3: CASSARQGNTGELFF; DNA: TGCGCCAGCAGCGCCAGACAGGGGAACACCGGGGAGCTGTTTTTT
V: TRBV6-6; D: -; size: -; J: TRBJ1-2; CDR3: CASSYSRAGPEGYTF; DNA: TGTGCCAGCAGTTACAGCAGGGCAGGCCCGGAGGGCTACACCTTC
V: TRBV27; D: TRBD1; size: -; J: TRBJ2-7; CDR3: CASSLDRGRGEQYF; DNA: TGTGCCAGCAGTTTAGACAGGGGTCGGGGCGAGCAGTACTTC